These T cell receptor beta chains were read from a single sample in a study of T cells in localized non-small cell lung cancer. Measured with immunoSEQ multiplex PCR; TCRdb has only the in-frame clones, and not every one. The sample lists about 59,000 clones; roughly 89% were seen once. Sequencing was performed on peripheral blood, taken before any cancer treatment. These receptors all stem from a man aged 35 to 70 with stage I squamous cell lung carcinoma. Each CDR3 is given with its conserved first and last residue. A D gene is named only where the DNA matches it firmly. The size entry is marked missing in some rows and otherwise reads once, few, many or a size class.

J gene | V gene | clone size | D gene | CDR3 DNA | CDR3 protein
TRBJ2-1 | TRBV5-6 | NA | NA | TGTGCCAGCAGCTTGGAGTGGCGGTCGGTACAGGGTGAGCAGTTCTTC | CASSLEWRSVQGEQFF
TRBJ1-2 | TRBV30 | NA | NA | TGTGCCTGGAGCTCGTTGTCCGACGTCTATGGCTACACCTTC | CAWSSLSDVYGYTF
TRBJ2-5 | TRBV18 | NA | NA | TGTGCCAGCTCACCATCGGGGGAGACCCAGTACTTC | CASSPSGETQYF
TRBJ2-7 | TRBV19 | NA | NA | TGTGCCAGTAGTATAGACGGCAGAGACTACGAGCAGTACTTC | CASSIDGRDYEQYF
TRBJ2-7 | TRBV10-3 | NA | NA | TGTGCCATCAGTGAGTCGAAGGGGGCTGGTAGCGGACTCTACGAGCAGTACTTC | CAISESKGAGSGLYEQYF
TRBJ2-3 | TRBV6-1 | NA | TRBD1 | TGTGCCAGCAGTGAGACCCGACAGGGAACAGATACGCAGTATTTT | CASSETRQGTDTQYF
TRBJ2-1 | TRBV18 | NA | TRBD2 | TGTGCCAGCTCACCCTTAGCGGGAGCGCACAATGAGCAGTTCTTC | CASSPLAGAHNEQFF
TRBJ1-3 | TRBV30 | NA | NA | TGTGCCTGGATTCCGCCGGGCTCTGGAAACACCATATATTTT | CAWIPPGSGNTIYF
TRBJ2-1 | TRBV7-9 | once | NA | TGTGCCAGCAGCTTTAAGACCCTGCCGCGGAATGAGCAGTTCTTC | CASSFKTLPRNEQFF
TRBJ2-7 | TRBV27 | NA | NA | TGTGCCAGCAGTTTTGGACAGTTCCTTCCCTACGAGCAGTACTTC | CASSFGQFLPYEQYF
TRBJ2-6 | TRBV30 | once | NA | TGTGCCTGGAGTGTACCACCCTCTGGGGCCAACGTCCTGACTTTC | CAWSVPPSGANVLTF
TRBJ1-5 | TRBV27 | few | NA | TGTGCCAGCAGCTCTTTTAGCAATCAGCCCCAGCATTTT | CASSSFSNQPQHF
TRBJ2-1 | TRBV18 | NA | NA | TGTGCCAGCTCACCACCCCCAGGGTACAATGAGCAGTTCTTC | CASSPPPGYNEQFF
TRBJ1-1 | TRBV5-4 | NA | TRBD1 | TGTGCCAGCAGCAGATACAGGGGGACCCAGAACACTGAAGCTTTCTTT | CASSRYRGTQNTEAFF
TRBJ1-5 | TRBV18 | NA | NA | TGTGCCAGCTCACCTCGAGATGGTGGGAGGAATCAGCCCCAGCATTTT | CASSPRDGGRNQPQHF
TRBJ2-5 | TRBV7-2 | NA | NA | TGTGCCAGCACCCCACAGCACGGATTGGAGACCCAGTACTTC | CASTPQHGLETQYF
TRBJ2-4 | TRBV18 | few | NA | TGTGCCAGCTCACCGCCTTCCACGGCTCAGTACTTC | CASSPPSTAQYF
TRBJ2-1 | TRBV20-1 | NA | TRBD1 | TGCAGTGCCACGACAGGGGATGAGCAGTTCTTC | CSATTGDEQFF
TRBJ1-2 | TRBV7-2 | NA | TRBD1 | TGTGCCAGCAGCCCCGGACAGGGGAACTATGGCTACACCTTC | CASSPGQGNYGYTF
TRBJ2-7 | TRBV7-3 | NA | NA | TGTGCCAGCAGCGGACAATGGGACACAGAGCAGTACTTC | CASSGQWDTEQYF
TRBJ2-6 | TRBV18 | NA | NA | TGTGCCAGCTCGCAATCCAGTGTTGGCTCTGGGGCCAACGTCCTGACTTTC | CASSQSSVGSGANVLTF
TRBJ1-1 | TRBV9 | NA | NA | TGTGCCAGCAGCGTAGGTGTCAGCTCCCCTGAAGCTTTCTTT | CASSVGVSSPEAFF
TRBJ1-4 | TRBV4-3 | NA | NA | TGCGCCAGCAGCTCCTCCTATGCAACTAATGAAAAACTGTTTTTT | CASSSSYATNEKLFF
TRBJ1-1 | TRBV6-5 | NA | TRBD1 | TGTGCCAGCAGTTCGACAGGGGGCTTATCTGAAGCTTTCTTT | CASSSTGGLSEAFF
TRBJ1-2 | TRBV6-6 | NA | NA | TGTGCCAGCAGTTACGGGGAGTTGAGTGGCTACACCTTC | CASSYGELSGYTF
TRBJ2-5 | TRBV4-3 | NA | TRBD2 | TGCGCCAGCAGCCGCCAACTAGCGGGAGGAGAGACCCAGTACTTC | CASSRQLAGGETQYF
TRBJ2-7 | TRBV5-1 | NA | NA | TGCGCCAGCAGCTCGTATCAGGGAATTTACAGGAGCTCCTACGAGCAGTACTTC | CASSSYQGIYRSSYEQYF
TRBJ1-1 | TRBV10-3 | few | NA | TGTGCCATCAGTGAGTCGACGGTGGAAGCTTTCTTT | CAISESTVEAFF
TRBJ2-1 | TRBV2 | NA | NA | TGTGCCAGCAGCGACAGGTTATCCTCCTACAATGAGCAGTTCTTC | CASSDRLSSYNEQFF
TRBJ1-5 | TRBV2 | NA | NA | TGTGCCAGCAAAGGGGCCAATCAGCCCCAGCATTTT | CASKGANQPQHF
TRBJ1-5 | TRBV23-1 | NA | NA | TGCGCCAGCAGTCGGAGACAGGAAAACAATCAGCCCCAGCATTTT | CASSRRQENNQPQHF
TRBJ2-3 | TRBV7-2 | NA | NA | TGTGCCAGCAGCTTAGGTGAGCAGACAGGATCCACAGATACGCAGTATTTT | CASSLGEQTGSTDTQYF
TRBJ1-1 | TRBV19 | few | NA | TGTGCCAGTAGTGAGGGACAACAGAACACTGAAGCTTTCTTT | CASSEGQQNTEAFF
TRBJ1-1 | TRBV18 | NA | NA | TGTGCCAGCTCACCACCGATGAACACTGAAGCTTTCTTT | CASSPPMNTEAFF
TRBJ1-1 | TRBV19 | NA | TRBD1 | TGTGCCAGTAGTATCACAGGGGGCACTGAAGCTTTCTTT | CASSITGGTEAFF
TRBJ2-1 | TRBV4-3 | NA | NA | TGCGCCAGCAGCCAAGATGGGGGAAGCGCCTACAATGAGCAGTTCTTC | CASSQDGGSAYNEQFF
TRBJ2-1 | TRBV4-1 | NA | TRBD2 | TGCGCCAGCAGCCTAGCGGGAGGTTCCTACAATGAGCAGTTCTTC | CASSLAGGSYNEQFF
TRBJ2-2 | TRBV18 | few | NA | TGTGCCAGCTCACCACCGCAGGGAGAGCTGTTTTTT | CASSPPQGELFF
TRBJ2-2 | TRBV4-1 | NA | TRBD1 | TGCGCCACCAGCCTCGGACAGGGTACGGGGGAGCTGTTTTTT | CATSLGQGTGELFF
TRBJ2-3 | TRBV28 | NA | TRBD2 | TGTGCCAGCCAATCCCTAGCGGGAGGGTACGATACGCAGTATTTT | CASQSLAGGYDTQYF
TRBJ2-5 | TRBV7-3 | once | TRBD2 | TGTGCCAGCAGCTTAGAGGGTAGCGGGACCCAAGAGACCCAGTACTTC | CASSLEGSGTQETQYF
TRBJ1-4 | TRBV7-2 | NA | NA | TGTGCCAGCAGGTTGTTAGAGGGGGCAACTAATGAAAAACTGTTTTTT | CASRLLEGATNEKLFF
TRBJ1-1 | TRBV14 | NA | TRBD1 | TGTGCCAGCGCGACAGGGGATTCTGAAGCTTTCTTT | CASATGDSEAFF
TRBJ2-3 | TRBV6-6 | NA | NA | TGTGCCAGCAGTTCAACACAGGGTGGCACAGATACGCAGTATTTT | CASSSTQGGTDTQYF
TRBJ2-2 | TRBV29-1 | NA | NA | TGCAGCGTCGCAATCGGACAGAACTTAGGCACCGGGGAGCTGTTTTTT | CSVAIGQNLGTGELFF
TRBJ2-2 | TRBV18 | NA | NA | TGTGCCAGCTCACCACAGGGGATCGCGGCCGGGGAGCTGTTTTTT | CASSPQGIAAGELFF
TRBJ2-7 | TRBV6-5 | NA | TRBD2 | TGTGCCAGCAGTTCGAGGGCGGGAGGGGCTGCTTACGAGCAGTACTTC | CASSSRAGGAAYEQYF
TRBJ2-3 | TRBV7-9 | NA | NA | TGTGCCAGCAGCTTTGTGGTTGGGGCCACAGATGCGCAGTATTTT | CASSFVVGATDAQYF
TRBJ2-2 | TRBV6-6 | NA | NA | TGTGCCAGCAGCCTCTCGGGGACTCAAAACACCGGGGAGCTGTTTTTT | CASSLSGTQNTGELFF
TRBJ2-2 | TRBV4-2 | NA | NA | TGTGCCAGCAGCCTCCCTGATTTGGGTGGGGAGCTGTTTTTT | CASSLPDLGGELFF
TRBJ2-1 | TRBV27 | NA | TRBD1 | TGTGCCAGCGGTCCCGGGACAGTCAATGAGCAGTTCTTC | CASGPGTVNEQFF
TRBJ2-3 | TRBV4-2 | NA | TRBD2 | TGTGCCTCAAATGGGGCGGGAGGCCCAGATACGCAGTATTTT | CASNGAGGPDTQYF
TRBJ2-1 | TRBV7-2 | NA | NA | TGTGCCAGCAGCTTAGCGACTAGGAGTGAGCAGTTCTTC | CASSLATRSEQFF
TRBJ2-2 | TRBV30 | NA | NA | TGTGCCTGGGCTTGGGGCGGGGAGCTGTTTTTT | CAWAWGGELFF
TRBJ1-2 | TRBV7-8 | NA | TRBD1 | TGTGCCAGCAGCTCGAGCCGGGACAGGGGGCTGCATGGCTACACCTTC | CASSSSRDRGLHGYTF